These T cell receptor beta chains were read from a single sample in a study of blood T cell repertoires in COVID-19. The table came from immunoSEQ multiplex PCR; TCRdb's copy has only in-frame clones and leaves some out. The sample has over 150,000 clones, approximately 90% seen once. Sample: peripheral blood. Receptors were obtained from a woman between 65 and 79 years old with COVID-19, enrolled during active disease. The conserved cysteine and the conserved F or W are not part of the CDR3 here. Clone size is not always given. Where it is, it says once, few, many or a class for expanded clones.

j_call clone_size cdr3_length v_call cdr3_aa
TRBJ2-2 once 14 TRBV11-3 ASSYNPSGSGGELF
TRBJ2-2 NA 15 TRBV9 ASSRQVPSVGTGELF
TRBJ2-3 NA 10 TRBV12-3/TRBV12-4 ASRSFTDTQY
TRBJ2-1 NA 9 TRBV20-1 SARFNSEQF
TRBJ2-1 once 8 TRBV29-1 SSGNNEQF
TRBJ2-7 NA 16 TRBV5-4 ASSLGLTGGPSNYEQY
TRBJ2-5 NA 15 TRBV7-3 ASSRGLAGVFQETQY
TRBJ1-5 NA 13 TRBV19 ASTNPGQGGRAQH
TRBJ1-1 NA 12 TRBV28 ASSLGRRVTEAF
TRBJ1-2 NA 13 TRBV14 ASSRERPGVGGYT
TRBJ2-2 NA 11 TRBV10-3 AHSTGNTGELF
TRBJ2-7 NA 12 TRBV28 ASSFDPGLYEQY
TRBJ2-5 NA 12 TRBV11-3 ASSSTATEETQY
TRBJ2-1 few 14 TRBV15 ATSSQGGGMGNEQF
TRBJ1-4 NA 13 TRBV30 AWSPLGLPDEKLF
TRBJ2-5 NA 12 TRBV24-1 ATSDPRDIETQY
TRBJ2-1 once 14 TRBV6-5 ASSYSTSGAYNEQF
TRBJ2-3 NA 14 TRBV28 ASSSGGAPAADTQY